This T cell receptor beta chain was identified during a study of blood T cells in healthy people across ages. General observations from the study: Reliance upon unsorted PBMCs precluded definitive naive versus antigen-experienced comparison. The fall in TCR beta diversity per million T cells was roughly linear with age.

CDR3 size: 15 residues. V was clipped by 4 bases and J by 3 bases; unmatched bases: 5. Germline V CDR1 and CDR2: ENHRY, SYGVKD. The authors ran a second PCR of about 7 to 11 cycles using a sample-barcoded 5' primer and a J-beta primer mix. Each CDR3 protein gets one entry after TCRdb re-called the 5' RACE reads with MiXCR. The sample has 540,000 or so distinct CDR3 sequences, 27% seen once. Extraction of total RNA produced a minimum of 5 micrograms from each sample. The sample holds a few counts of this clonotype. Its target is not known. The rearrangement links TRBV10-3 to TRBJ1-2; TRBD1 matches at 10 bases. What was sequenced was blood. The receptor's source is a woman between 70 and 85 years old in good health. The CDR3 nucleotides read TGTGCCATCAGTGGATCCGGGACAGGGGACTATGGCTACACCTTC. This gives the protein CAISGSGTGDYGYTF.